These 8 T cell receptor beta chains came from one sample sequenced in a study of cytomegalovirus exposure and HLA in healthy donors. This table comes from immunoSEQ multiplex PCR, and its TCRdb copy is limited to in-frame clones, with some not included. The sample has around 130,000 clones; roughly 91% are singletons. The material sequenced was PBMCs. These receptors all come from a young man in good health and CMV-seronegative.

V usage is TRBV14 and J usage is TRBJ1-4; no definite D call. CDR1 is SGHDN and CDR2 is FVKESK in the germline V gene. V shed 5 bases and J shed 3 bases, with 7 bases lying between them. The CDR3 sequence is 13 residues long. CDR3 nucleotides: TGTGCCAGCAGCGGGCGACCTAATGAAAAACTGTTTTTT. Translating gives CASSGRPNEKLFF.

The chain carries TRBV15 and TRBJ2-3; D remains unclear. Trimming left V 0 bases short and J 3 bases short, with 7 bases between. The CDR3 runs 14 residues. The germline gives CDR1 LNHNV, CDR2 YYDKDF (reference sequence). CDR3 bases: TGTGCCACCAGCAGAGATTACGGGACAGATACGCAGTATTTT. Translated, it gives CATSRDYGTDTQYF.

V gene TRBV9 combines with J gene TRBJ2-2; weak D call: TRBD1 (6 bases). V lost 3 bases and J lost 16, with 16 bases in between. Germline CDR1 and CDR2: SGDLS and YYNGEE. The CDR3 covers 12 residues. DNA of the CDR3: TGTGCCAGCAGCGGGGACACGGGTCCTCGGTTTTTT. This encodes CASSGDTGPRFF.

This clone was picked up one time. The V and J genes are TRBV27 and TRBJ2-7; D not certain. CDR3 length: 15 residues. In germline, CDR1 is MNHEY, CDR2 SMNVEV (reference sequence). Trimming pared 2 bases from V and 4 bases from J, leaving 15 bases between. The CDR3: CASSLIPDLLYEQYF. The CDR3, as DNA: TGTGCCAGCAGTTTAATCCCTGACCTACTATACGAGCAGTACTTC.

The chain couples TRBV29-1 to TRBJ2-1, with D possibly being TRBD1 (5 bases). Germline V gives CDR1 SQVTM, CDR2 ANQGSEA. The CDR3 has 15 amino acids. Trimming removed 3 bases from V and 4 bases from J, with 16 bases in between. The DNA of the CDR3 is TGCAGCGTTGACGGCAGGGAAGCCCCTTACAATGAGCAGTTCTTC. This sequence encodes CSVDGREAPYNEQFF.

The rearrangement links TRBV29-1 to TRBJ2-1; D possibly corresponds to TRBD1 (6 bases). CDR3 length: 12 residues. Germline-derived CDR1 and CDR2 are SQVTM and ANQGSEA. V was clipped by 3 bases and J by 5 bases, with 8 bases between them. The CDR3 spells CSVEDSHNEQFF. CDR3 nucleotides: TGCAGCGTTGAGGACAGCCACAATGAGCAGTTCTTC.

This clone has a single count. The V and J genes are TRBV5-1 and TRBJ2-7, with 10 bases lining up with TRBD1. This CDR3 is built from 15 residues. V trimming: 3 bases; J trimming: 5 bases; junction bases outside the gene matches: 8. Looked up from germline, CDR1 is SGHRS and CDR2 is YFSETQ. The CDR3 protein is CASSSLTGTGDEQYF. Written as DNA, the CDR3 is TGCGCCAGCAGCTCCCTAACCGGGACAGGGGACGAGCAGTACTTC.

The J gene is TRBJ2-5, the V gene TRBV28; 13 bases fit TRBD2. Trimming at V came to 5 bases and at J to 5 bases, leaving 5 bases not matched to a gene. The CDR3 sequence is 15 residues long. Per germline, CDR1 MDHEN and CDR2 SYDVKM. The CDR3 region is CASSLTSGGQETQYF. The CDR3 nucleotides are TGTGCCAGCAGTCTGACTAGCGGGGGGCAGGAGACCCAGTACTTC.